Listed below are T cell receptor beta chains from one sample, sequenced in a study of CD8+ T cells in alopecia areata. TCRdb's copy holds only in-frame clones and misses some; the assay was immunoSEQ multiplex PCR. The sample records about 110,000 clones, 45% to 70% being singletons. Sequences were obtained from CD8+ T cells sorted from blood. These receptors came from a human donor in good health. CDR3s include the opening cysteine and the closing phenylalanine or tryptophan. D genes are given only for firm matches.

d_call: TRBD1
v_call: TRBV14
j_call: TRBJ1-2
cdr3_aa: CASSQDVQGARGYTF

d_call: TRBD2
v_call: TRBV6-1
j_call: TRBJ2-3
cdr3_aa: CASSERISGADTQYF

d_call: TRBD2
v_call: TRBV4-1
j_call: TRBJ2-5
cdr3_aa: CASSQTPSLAGGAHKTQYF

d_call: -
v_call: TRBV19
j_call: TRBJ1-5
cdr3_aa: CASQDRTYQPQHF

d_call: -
v_call: TRBV30
j_call: TRBJ2-7
cdr3_aa: CAYSGGGFAEQYF

d_call: -
v_call: TRBV5-1
j_call: TRBJ2-1
cdr3_aa: CASSTSSYNEQFF

d_call: -
v_call: TRBV15
j_call: TRBJ2-7
cdr3_aa: CATSRDRGSIDEQYF

d_call: -
v_call: TRBV28
j_call: TRBJ2-1
cdr3_aa: CASRDPSTYNEQFF

d_call: TRBD2
v_call: TRBV5-6
j_call: TRBJ2-3
cdr3_aa: CASSLRLAGTDTQYF

d_call: -
v_call: TRBV4-1
j_call: TRBJ2-1
cdr3_aa: CASSGGRENEQFF

d_call: -
v_call: TRBV4-3
j_call: TRBJ2-3
cdr3_aa: CASSQELDTDTQYF

d_call: -
v_call: TRBV4-2
j_call: TRBJ1-1
cdr3_aa: CASSQEFGDRLTMNTEAFF

d_call: TRBD2
v_call: TRBV6-1
j_call: TRBJ2-2
cdr3_aa: CASRDSGDTGELFF

d_call: -
v_call: TRBV28
j_call: TRBJ2-5
cdr3_aa: CASSFFTGTETQYF

d_call: TRBD2
v_call: TRBV29-1
j_call: TRBJ2-2
cdr3_aa: CSVEASGGAGGELFF

d_call: -
v_call: TRBV18
j_call: TRBJ2-7
cdr3_aa: CASSPLRNYEQYF

d_call: -
v_call: TRBV9
j_call: TRBJ2-2
cdr3_aa: CASSGGWYTGELFF

d_call: -
v_call: TRBV15
j_call: TRBJ1-5
cdr3_aa: CATSKGRGNQPQHF

d_call: -
v_call: TRBV28
j_call: TRBJ1-3
cdr3_aa: CASSLTGISGNTIYF

d_call: -
v_call: TRBV2
j_call: TRBJ2-4
cdr3_aa: CASSGHGRGAKNIQYF

d_call: -
v_call: TRBV5-5
j_call: TRBJ2-7
cdr3_aa: CASSLGLTYEQYF

d_call: -
v_call: TRBV19
j_call: TRBJ2-7
cdr3_aa: CASSISLRASYEQYF

d_call: -
v_call: TRBV9
j_call: TRBJ2-5
cdr3_aa: CASSEGGGQEETQYF

d_call: -
v_call: TRBV29-1
j_call: TRBJ1-2
cdr3_aa: CSVHGATDTNYGYTF